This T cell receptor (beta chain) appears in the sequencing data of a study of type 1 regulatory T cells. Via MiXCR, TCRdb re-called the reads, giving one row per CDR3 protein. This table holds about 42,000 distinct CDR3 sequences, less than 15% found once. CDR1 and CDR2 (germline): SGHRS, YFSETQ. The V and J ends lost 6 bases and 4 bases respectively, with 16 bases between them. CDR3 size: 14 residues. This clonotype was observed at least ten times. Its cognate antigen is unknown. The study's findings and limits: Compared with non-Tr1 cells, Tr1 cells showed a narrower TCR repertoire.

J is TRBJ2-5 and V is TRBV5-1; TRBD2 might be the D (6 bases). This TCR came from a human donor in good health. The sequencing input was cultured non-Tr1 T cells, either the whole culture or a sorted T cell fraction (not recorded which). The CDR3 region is CASKGTGVIETQYF. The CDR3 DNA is TGCGCCAGCAAAGGGACTGGGGTCATAGAGACCCAGTACTTC.